A single sample gave rise to the 27 T cell receptor beta chains below, sequenced in a study of blood T cell repertoires in COVID-19. Assay: immunoSEQ multiplex PCR; the TCRdb copy retains only in-frame clones and omits some. The sample lists about 190,000 clones, approximately 78% occurring once. What was sequenced was peripheral blood. The receptors stem from a woman of 80 years or more with active or convalescent COVID-19.

There are a few counts of this clone. The chain uses TRBV28 and TRBJ2-5; perhaps TRBD2 as D (6 bases). The CDR3 sequence is 15 residues long. The V end lost 1 base, the J end lost 3 bases, and 12 bases lay between the germline ends. Germline CDR1 reads MDHEN; CDR2 reads SYDVKM. The CDR3 loop is CASSLSAGWEETQYF. CDR3 nucleotides: TGTGCCAGCAGTTTATCGGCGGGGTGGGAAGAGACCCAGTACTTC.

This clone was detected only a few times. The V and J genes are TRBV15 and TRBJ1-6; perhaps TRBD1 as D (5 bases). Trimming stripped 2 bases from V and 7 bases from J, with 9 bases between. The CDR3 has 14 amino acids. CDR1 LNHNV and CDR2 YYDKDF come from the germline V gene (reference sequence). The CDR3 sequence: CATSRQGLNSPLHF. The CDR3 DNA sequence: TGTGCCACCAGCAGACAGGGTCTAAATTCACCCCTCCACTTT.

CDR3 nucleotide sequence: TGTGCCAGCTCTGGGGGGGGTGATACGCAGTATTTT. Amino acid sequence: CASSGGGDTQYF. The V call is TRBV2, the J call TRBJ2-3; 7 nucleotides match TRBD2. V was pared by 8 bases and J by 6 bases, with 5 bases of the junction left unmatched. This CDR3 is 12 amino acids long. Germline CDR1 reads SNHLY; CDR2 reads FYNNEI.

The chain combines TRBV4-2 with TRBJ2-1; 7 bases agree with TRBD2. The junction had 6 bases not matched to a gene; V was cut back by 0 bases and J by 4 bases. The CDR3 runs 16 residues. CDR1 and CDR2 (germline): LGHNA, YNFKEQ. CDR3 region: CASSQELAKRYNEQFF. The CDR3, as DNA: TGTGCCAGCAGCCAAGAACTAGCGAAACGTTACAATGAGCAGTTCTTC.

The genes are TRBV28 and TRBJ1-1, with D perhaps matching TRBD1 (5 bases). The V end was cut by 5 bases, the J end by 2 bases, with 12 bases between. CDR1 and CDR2 from the germline V gene are MDHEN and SYDVKM. The CDR3 runs 14 residues. Written as DNA, the CDR3 is TGTGCCAGCAGTCTGGGAGGGGCCAACACTGAAGCTTTCTTT. It is translated as CASSLGGANTEAFF.

This clone was counted between two and nine times. The chain recombines TRBV5-1 with TRBJ1-1; no definite D call. This CDR3 region has 15 residues. V lost 7 bases and J lost 1, with 17 bases in between. Germline V gene lookup returns CDR1 SGHRS and CDR2 YFSETQ. The CDR3 DNA reads as TGCGCCAGCTCCGGTAGAGCGTTGAAGAACACTGAAGCTTTCTTT. It translates to CASSGRALKNTEAFF.

This clone was detected only once. The chain's CDR3 is CASSWDRTPYNEQFF. The DNA of the CDR3 is TGTGCCAGCAGCTGGGACAGGACACCCTACAATGAGCAGTTCTTC. The chain recombines TRBV6-4 with TRBJ2-1; 8 bases match TRBD1. From germline, CDR1 is MRHNA and CDR2 SNTAGT. The CDR3 consists of 15 residues. Trimming cost V 6 bases and J 2 bases; bases outside gene matches: 6.

J is TRBJ1-2 and V is TRBV3-1 (or the pseudogene TRBV3-2); D is perhaps TRBD1 (5 bases). The CDR3 consists of 16 residues. V lost 10 bases to trimming and J lost 5 bases, with 26 bases between them. Germline V gene data show CDR1 as LGHDT and CDR2 as YNNKEL (reference sequence). The CDR3 DNA reads TGTGCCACACTAGCCGAGACCGGGACGAGAAGATATGGCTACACCTTC. Protein product: CATLAETGTRRYGYTF.

The genes are TRBV6-4 and TRBJ2-7; the D gene is possibly TRBD1 (6 bases). The V gene lost 8 bases and the J gene lost 12 bases, with 14 bases spanning the gap. CDR1 is MRHNA and CDR2 is SNTAGT in the germline V gene. The CDR3 runs 10 residues. The CDR3 DNA is TGTGCCAGCGGGTGGAGCAGGGGGTACTTC. Its protein product is CASGWSRGYF.

The gene calls are TRBV2 and TRBJ2-3; D remains ambiguous. This CDR3 comprises 13 residues. Trimming pared 4 bases from V and 4 bases from J, leaving 9 bases between. Germline CDR1 is SNHLY and CDR2 is FYNNEI. CDR3 residues: CASSVNNADTQYF. The CDR3 DNA is TGTGCCAGCAGTGTAAACAATGCAGATACGCAGTATTTT. The complete variable domain, with remaining parts taken from reference TRBV2 and TRBJ2-3, reads EPEVTQTPSHQVTQMGQEVILRCVPISNHLYFYWYRQILGQKVEFLVSFYNNEISEKSEIFDDQFSVERPDGSNFTLKIRSTKLEDSAMYFCASSVNNADTQYFGPGTRLTVL.

The chain recombines TRBV5-6 with TRBJ2-5; D possibly corresponds to TRBD2 (5 bases). V was shortened by 0 bases and J by 7 bases, with 13 bases between the two germline ends. The CDR3 has 14 residues. Germline loops: CDR1 SGHDT, CDR2 YYEEEE. The CDR3 is CASSLGWGGRTQYF. As DNA, the CDR3 is TGTGCCAGCAGCTTGGGATGGGGTGGGAGGACCCAGTACTTC.

The rearrangement uses TRBV24-1 and TRBJ1-5, with 8 bases lining up with TRBD1. The CDR3 runs to 16 residues. Germline V lookup: CDR1 KGHDR, CDR2 SFDVKD. V shed 4 bases, J shed 2 bases, and the junction held 6 bases outside the gene matches. This chain's CDR3 is CATSESQGAGNQPQHF. The CDR3 DNA follows: TGTGCCACCAGTGAGTCCCAGGGGGCCGGCAATCAGCCCCAGCATTTT.

The chain joins TRBV19 to TRBJ1-1; D possibly corresponds to TRBD1 (5 bases). Trimming stripped 5 bases from V and 0 bases from J, with 16 bases between. Germline CDR1 is LNHDA and CDR2 is SQIVND (reference sequence). This CDR3 has 16 residues. CDR3 in amino acids: CASSGGYSAVNTEAFF. DNA of the CDR3: TGTGCCAGTAGTGGGGGGTACTCTGCGGTGAACACTGAAGCTTTCTTT. Based on the CDR3 plus reference TRBV19 and TRBJ1-1, the full variable domain is DGGITQSPKYLFRKEGQNVTLSCEQNLNHDAMYWYRQDPGQGLRLIYYSQIVNDFQKGDIAEGYSVSREKKESFPLTVTSAQKNPTAFYLCASSGGYSAVNTEAFFGQGTRLTVV.

V and J are TRBV5-1 and TRBJ2-7; the match to TRBD1 covers 9 bases. Per the germline V gene, CDR1 is SGHRS and CDR2 is YFSETQ. The CDR3 is 17 residues long. The V and J ends lost 3 bases and 4 bases, in that order; junction bases with no gene match: 14. Here the CDR3 reads CASSWNSRDRVYYEQYF. CDR3 DNA: TGCGCCAGCAGCTGGAACTCCAGGGACAGGGTATATTACGAGCAGTACTTC.

V gene TRBV18 combines with J gene TRBJ2-3; TRBD1 is a possible D gene (6 bases). With 0 bases removed from V and 1 base from J, the gap between germline ends came to 14 bases. Germline CDR1 KGHSH, CDR2 LQKENI. The CDR3 is made up of 17 amino acids. This CDR3 reads CASSPPDSLQRTDTQYF. The CDR3 DNA follows: TGTGCCAGCTCACCACCGGACAGCTTGCAGCGCACAGATACGCAGTATTTT.

About this clone itself: This sample also contains other DNA sequences that code for the same CDR3. The chain uses TRBV28 and TRBJ1-2; D remains unclear. Trimming took off 3 bases at V and 4 bases at J, with 9 bases between the two ends. Per the germline V gene, CDR1 is MDHEN and CDR2 is SYDVKM. CDR3 length: 13 residues. The CDR3 loop is CASSFSSSYGYTF. CDR3 DNA: TGTGCCAGCAGTTTTTCCTCCTCCTATGGCTACACCTTC.

The rearrangement joins TRBV10-2 to TRBJ2-5, with TRBD2 matching over 16 bases. Germline CDR1 and CDR2: WSHSY and SAAADI. V was clipped by 7 bases and J by 4 bases; unmatched bases: 6. There are 16 residues in the CDR3. The CDR3 DNA reads as TGCGCCAGCACCGGGACTAGCGGGGGGGCCGGAGAGACCCAGTACTTC. Its translation is CASTGTSGGAGETQYF.

This sequence joins TRBV15 and TRBJ1-2, with 7 bases fitting TRBD1. CDR1 and CDR2 (germline): LNHNV, YYDKDF (reference sequence). This CDR3 spans 16 amino acids. J lost 8 bases, V lost 0 bases, and 12 bases had no gene match. The CDR3 coding sequence is TGTGCCACCAGCAGAGATCTGGGCAGGGGGAGGTCGGGCTACACCTTC. This gives the protein CATSRDLGRGRSGYTF. Complete variable domain (other parts from reference TRBV15 and TRBJ1-2): DAMVIQNPRYQVTQFGKPVTLSCSQTLNHNVMYWYQQKSSQAPKLLFHYYDKDFNNEADTPDNFQSRRPNTSFCFLDIRSPGLGDTAMYLCATSRDLGRGRSGYTFGSGTRLTVV.

The rearrangement uses TRBV6-2 or TRBV6-3 and TRBJ1-1; no clear D. The length of the CDR3 is 13 residues. Deletions cut 6 bases from V and 1 base from J, with 9 bases between. Looked up from germline, CDR1 is MNHEY and CDR2 is SVGEGT. The CDR3 loop reads CASSGRQNTEAFF. DNA for the CDR3: TGTGCCAGCAGCGGGAGGCAGAACACTGAAGCTTTCTTT.

The chain couples TRBV28 to TRBJ2-1; tentatively, D is TRBD1 (6 bases). Germline CDR1 is MDHEN and CDR2 is SYDVKM. The length of the CDR3 is 14 residues. With 2 bases removed from V and 9 bases from J, the gap between germline ends came to 14 bases. The CDR3 bases are TGTGCCAGCAGTTTACGACAGGCCGGTGGTGAGCAGTTCTTC. It translates to CASSLRQAGGEQFF.

The chain employs TRBV28 and TRBJ1-2, with 8 bases that match TRBD1. V lost 2 bases, J lost 0 bases, and 8 bases stayed unmatched. CDR3 length equals 17 residues. Per germline, CDR1 MDHEN and CDR2 SYDVKM. CDR3 in amino acids: CASSLIGQGATNYGYTF. The CDR3 nucleotides are TGTGCCAGCAGTTTAATAGGCCAGGGGGCAACTAACTATGGCTACACCTTC.

This clone was seen a single time. The chain employs TRBV30 and TRBJ2-5, with 7 bases fitting TRBD1. Germline-derived CDR1 and CDR2 are GTSNPN and SVGIG (reference sequence). The CDR3 extends over 15 amino acids. After removal of 1 base from V and 1 base from J, the junction contained 6 bases not matched to a gene. In DNA, the CDR3 is TGTGCCTGGAGTGGACAGGGCGACATCCAAGAGACCCAGTACTTC. This sequence encodes CAWSGQGDIQETQYF.

J is TRBJ1-2 and V is TRBV5-1; 9 bases map to TRBD1. After removal of 4 bases from V and 2 bases from J, the junction contained 3 bases not matched to a gene. Germline V gene sequence: CDR1 SGHRS, CDR2 YFSETQ. This CDR3 is built from 14 residues. The CDR3 sequence: CASSGGQGNYGYTF. For the CDR3, the DNA is TGCGCCAGCAGCGGCGGACAGGGGAACTATGGCTACACCTTC. The full variable domain, in which reference TRBV5-1 and TRBJ1-2 provide the parts outside the CDR3, is KAGVTQTPRYLIKTRGQQVTLSCSPISGHRSVSWYQQTPGQGLQFLFEYFSETQRNKGNFPGRFSGRQFSNSRSEMNVSTLELGDSALYLCASSGGQGNYGYTFGSGTRLTVV.

This clone was seen only once. This chain links TRBV2 with TRBJ2-3; D possibly corresponds to TRBD1 (6 bases). The germline V gene has CDR1 SNHLY and CDR2 FYNNEI. There are 14 residues in the CDR3. With 1 base removed from V and 4 bases from J, the gap between germline ends came to 9 bases. CDR3 sequence reads: CASSEVTGSDTQYF. CDR3 DNA sequence: TGTGCCAGCAGTGAAGTTACAGGGTCAGATACGCAGTATTTT. Using reference TRBV2 and TRBJ2-3 for the parts outside the CDR3, the full variable domain is EPEVTQTPSHQVTQMGQEVILRCVPISNHLYFYWYRQILGQKVEFLVSFYNNEISEKSEIFDDQFSVERPDGSNFTLKIRSTKLEDSAMYFCASSEVTGSDTQYFGPGTRLTVL.

This clone has only a few counts. This chain links TRBV5-1 with TRBJ2-1; 8 bases are a match to TRBD2. CDR3 length: 15 residues. The germline gives CDR1 SGHRS, CDR2 YFSETQ. The V segment lost 4 bases and the J segment 3 bases; nucleotides outside the gene matches: 6. The CDR3 spells CASSSELAVYNEQFF. CDR3 nucleotides: TGCGCCAGCAGCAGTGAACTAGCGGTCTACAATGAGCAGTTCTTC.

The V call is TRBV5-5, the J call TRBJ2-7; possible D gene TRBD1, 6 bases. The CDR3 consists of 14 residues. Trimming took 0 bases from V and 7 from J, leaving 14 bases between them. Germline-derived CDR1 and CDR2 are SGHKS and YYEKEE (reference sequence). Here the CDR3 reads CASSLEWQGWEQYF. The CDR3 region has the DNA TGTGCCAGCAGCTTGGAGTGGCAGGGGTGGGAGCAGTACTTC.

The rearrangement uses TRBV6-1 and TRBJ1-5; 7 nucleotides line up with TRBD1. Germline assignment: CDR1 MNHNS and CDR2 SASEGT. The CDR3 spans 16 residues. J was trimmed by 3 bases and V by 1 base; bases with no gene match: 6. CDR3 sequence: CASSEGAGGLNQPQHF. CDR3 nucleotide sequence: TGTGCCAGCAGTGAAGGGGCAGGGGGGCTCAATCAGCCCCAGCATTTT.